Below are 3 T cell receptor beta chains sequenced from a single sample in a study of blood T cell repertoires in COVID-19. Libraries were prepared by immunoSEQ multiplex PCR; TCRdb keeps only in-frame clonotypes and omits some of them. Altogether about 67,000 clones are present, 87% being singletons, with the ten largest covering 6.5% to 9.5%. Sequencing used peripheral blood. The receptors here all came from a man in his fifties with active COVID-19.

The V and J genes are TRBV3-1 (or the pseudogene TRBV3-2) and TRBJ2-5; D is unclear. The CDR3 is made up of 14 amino acids. CDR1 is LGHDT and CDR2 is YNNKEL in the germline V gene (reference sequence). V was pared by 1 base and J by 2 bases, with 8 bases between. The CDR3 loop is CASSQGNGQETQYF. The CDR3 bases are TGTGCCAGCAGCCAAGGGAACGGGCAAGAGACCCAGTACTTC.

This rearrangement joins TRBV3-1 (or the pseudogene TRBV3-2) to TRBJ1-3; the match to TRBD1 covers 8 bases. V dropped 4 bases and J dropped 3; count of bases not matched to a gene: 14. The CDR3 is 18 amino acids. Germline V gene sequence: CDR1 LGHDT, CDR2 YNNKEL (reference sequence). CDR3 coding DNA: TGTGCCAGCAGCCCCAGCCACGGACAGGGACTTTGTGGAAACACCATATATTTT. Protein product: CASSPSHGQGLCGNTIYF.

Only one count was recorded for this clone. V usage is TRBV11-2 and J usage is TRBJ2-5; D is possibly TRBD1 (5 bases). The CDR3 loop spans 14 amino acids. Deletions cut 4 bases from V and 2 bases from J, with 11 bases between. CDR1 SGHAT and CDR2 FQNNGV come from the germline V gene. CDR3: CASSSATGQETQYF. In DNA, the CDR3 is TGTGCCAGCAGCTCAGCTACAGGACAAGAGACCCAGTACTTC.